These 12 T cell receptor beta chains originate from one sample sequenced in a study of shared clonotypes between healthy human individuals. Data came from immunoSEQ multiplex PCR; TCRdb stores just in-frame clones and leaves some out. This table holds about 510,000 clones, about four fifths found once. The sample consisted of PBMCs. These receptors all come from a woman in her 40s in good health. Some clones in this sample may be carry-over from other donors' samples.

This clone was detected many times. The chain employs TRBV27 and TRBJ2-5, with 9 bases matching TRBD1. V gave up 6 bases and J gave up 5 bases; unmatched junction bases: 7. In germline, CDR1 is MNHEY, CDR2 SMNVEV (reference sequence). The CDR3 covers 14 residues. The CDR3 sequence: CASRPTGGWETQYF. DNA of the CDR3: TGTGCCAGCAGGCCGACAGGGGGGTGGGAGACCCAGTACTTC.

The chain is built from TRBV11-2 and TRBJ2-5; perhaps TRBD1 as D (6 bases). The J call may be in error: the DNA end matches TRBJ2-7 better. Germline V lookup: CDR1 SGHAT, CDR2 FQNNGV. The CDR3 extends over 15 amino acids. CDR3 in DNA: TGTGCCAGCAGCCGAACAGGGCTTCCAGTGAACGAGCAGTACTTC. Amino acid sequence: CASSRTGLPVNEQYF.

V is TRBV7-2 and J is TRBJ1-1; D unresolved. This CDR3 contains 14 residues. The V gene lost 1 base and the J gene lost 1 base, with 7 bases spanning the gap. Germline V lookup: CDR1 SGHTA, CDR2 FQGNSA. DNA of the CDR3: TGTGCCAGCAGCTTAGGGGCCCCGAACACTGAAGCTTTCTTT. It translates to CASSLGAPNTEAFF.

The CDR3 region is CASRPNRLINEKLFF. In DNA form, the CDR3 reads TGTGCCAGCAGGCCCAACAGGTTAATCAATGAAAAACTGTTTTTT. The chain is built from TRBV28 and TRBJ1-4; possibly TRBD1 for D (5 bases). The CDR3 extends over 15 amino acids. Germline V lookup: CDR1 MDHEN, CDR2 SYDVKM. Trimming took off 6 bases at V and 5 bases at J, with 16 bases between the two ends.

This clone appeared a single time. The chain has TRBV7-2 and TRBJ1-3, with 7 bases identical to TRBD1. The V gene end was trimmed by 1 base and the J gene end by 2 bases; junction bases not matched to a gene: 8. The CDR3 loop spans 17 amino acids. Germline CDR1 reads SGHTA; CDR2 reads FQGNSA. CDR3 nucleotides: TGTGCCAGCAGCTTAGTGTTAGTGGGGACAGCTGGAAACACCATATATTTT. It is translated as CASSLVLVGTAGNTIYF.

The J gene is TRBJ1-2, the V gene TRBV4-3; no clear D. Germline V gene sequence: CDR1 LGHNA, CDR2 YSLEER. V dropped 0 bases and J dropped 5 bases, with 19 bases sitting between them. There are 17 residues in the CDR3. Here the CDR3 reads CASSQDPSDAALYGYTF. The CDR3 DNA is TGCGCCAGCAGCCAAGACCCGTCGGACGCCGCCCTATATGGCTACACCTTC.

The V gene is TRBV19, the J gene TRBJ1-2; no definite D call. Germline V CDR1 and CDR2: LNHDA, SQIVND (reference sequence). Trimming took 5 bases from V and 3 from J, leaving 7 bases between them. CDR3 length: 12 residues. CDR3 in DNA: TGTGCCAGTAGTGCGGCAGACTATGGCTACACCTTC. Its translation: CASSAADYGYTF. The whole variable domain, filled in from reference TRBV19 and TRBJ1-2, reads DGGITQSPKYLFRKEGQNVTLSCEQNLNHDAMYWYRQDPGQGLRLIYYSQIVNDFQKGDIAEGYSVSREKKESFPLTVTSAQKNPTAFYLCASSAADYGYTFGSGTRLTVV.

This sequence joins TRBV11-3 and TRBJ2-3, with a tentative D call TRBD2 (6 bases). Germline CDR1 and CDR2: SGHNT and YENEEA. V was shortened by 0 bases and J by 4 bases, with 23 bases between the two germline ends. The CDR3 sequence is 19 residues long. The CDR3 reads CASSLDQWYLAWKADTQYF. The CDR3 nucleotides read TGTGCCAGCAGCTTAGATCAATGGTACCTAGCGTGGAAAGCAGATACGCAGTATTTT.

The chain joins TRBV6-5 to TRBJ1-2; TRBD1 is a possible D gene (5 bases). The CDR3 covers 16 residues. Trimming removed 2 bases at V and 0 bases at J, with 13 bases between. The germline CDR1 and CDR2 sequences are MNHEY and SVGAGI. DNA of the CDR3: TGTGCCAGCAGTTACGAATACAGGCGCGCTAACTATGGCTACACCTTC. Protein sequence: CASSYEYRRANYGYTF.

The rearrangement joins TRBV6-5 to TRBJ2-1; D is unclear. Looked up from germline, CDR1 is MNHEY and CDR2 is SVGAGI. V gave up 8 bases and J gave up 4 bases, with 3 bases separating them. CDR3 length: 10 amino acids. CDR3 nucleotides: TGTGCCAGCCAGTACAATGAGCAGTTCTTC. This translates into CASQYNEQFF.

V is TRBV6-4 and J is TRBJ2-3; no firm D call. The CDR3 spans 13 residues. Trimming pared 1 base from V and 6 bases from J, leaving 8 bases between. Germline CDR1 reads MRHNA; CDR2 reads SNTAGT. The CDR3 DNA follows: TGTGCCAGCAGTGACTTTGAAGGGGATACGCAGTATTTT. Translation: CASSDFEGDTQYF.

This chain uses TRBV1 with TRBJ1-2. TRBV1 is assigned pseudogene status. CDR3 size: 13 residues. CDR3 protein: CTSSHASPMGYTF. In DNA, the CDR3 is TGCACCAGCAGCCATGCATCTCCTATGGGCTACACCTTC.